The clone carrying this T cell receptor (beta chain) was seen ten or more times. Its antigen is undetermined. These data are taken from a study of tumor and adjacent non-tumor tissue in lung cancer. About the research overall: The patients, roughly 10 men and 5 women, were about 31 to 80 with stage I to III disease.

A modified ARM-PCR protocol with three rounds of nested PCR amplified TCRbeta. Each CDR3 protein is one row after TCRdb ran MiXCR on the multiplex PCR reads. The repertoire holds 200,000 to 250,000 distinct CDR3 sequences, with 71% as singletons. This sample's RNA came from whole unsorted tissue. Trimming shortened V by 2 bases and J by 11 bases, and 20 bases separated the two germline ends. This CDR3 is 15 amino acids long. CDR1 is LGHNA and CDR2 is YNFKEQ in the germline V gene. The study, taken as a whole, reports: Compared with tumor, normal lung showed significantly lower TCR diversity.

This TCR came from a man aged 60 to 75 with non-small cell lung cancer. The sequenced material came from lung tumor tissue. The chain employs TRBV4-2 and TRBJ2-3; weak D call: TRBD1 (5 bases). The CDR3 spells CASSQSFGAGREQYF. The CDR3 DNA reads as TGTGCCAGCAGCCAATCTTTTGGGGCAGGCCGAGAGCAGTATTTT.